This T cell receptor beta chain was recorded in a study of cytomegalovirus exposure and HLA in healthy donors. In the PCR, 60 Vbeta and 13 Jbeta primers were used. Here immunoSEQ multiplex PCR was the method, and the copy in TCRdb shows in-frame clones only, minus some. In the table there are roughly 160,000 clones, roughly 76% of which are singletons. The CDR3 extends over 14 amino acids. Germline V lookup: CDR1 SQVTM, CDR2 ANQGSEA. Trimming shortened V by 6 bases and J by 1 base, and 15 bases separated the two germline ends. Overall study findings and caveats: Usually a TCR sequence was rare, but some public TCRs were found in many donors.

With respect to this clone: Its antigen is not identified.

Those who donated were healthy bone marrow donors. The TCR originated in a woman in her forties or fifties in good health and CMV-seronegative. The V gene is TRBV29-1, the J gene TRBJ2-5; TRBD1 is a possible D gene (6 bases). The sequencing input was PBMCs. CDR3 coding DNA: TGCAGCGTCATGCTTGTGACAGGCCAAGAGACCCAGTACTTC. Its protein is CSVMLVTGQETQYF.